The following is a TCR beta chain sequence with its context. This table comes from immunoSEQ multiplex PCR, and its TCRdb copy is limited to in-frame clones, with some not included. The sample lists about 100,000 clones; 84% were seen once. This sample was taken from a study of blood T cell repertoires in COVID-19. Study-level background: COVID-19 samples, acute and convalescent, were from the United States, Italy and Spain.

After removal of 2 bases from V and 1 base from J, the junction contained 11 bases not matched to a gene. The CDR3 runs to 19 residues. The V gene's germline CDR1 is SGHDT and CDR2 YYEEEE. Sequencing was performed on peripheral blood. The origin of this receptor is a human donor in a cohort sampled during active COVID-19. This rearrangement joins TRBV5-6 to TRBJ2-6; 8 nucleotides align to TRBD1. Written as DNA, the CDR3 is TGTGCCAGCAGCTTTATGGCAACAGGGGGACTGTCTGGGGCCAACGTCCTGACTTTC. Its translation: CASSFMATGGLSGANVLTF.